A single sample gave rise to the 15 T cell receptor beta chains below, sequenced in a study of blood T cell repertoires in COVID-19. Assay: immunoSEQ multiplex PCR; the TCRdb copy retains only in-frame clones and omits some. Of roughly 250,000 clones in the sample, about 89% were seen once. Sequenced material: peripheral blood. The receptors stem from a man under 40 with acute or convalescent COVID-19.

The J gene is TRBJ1-1, the V gene TRBV18, with a possible D match to TRBD1 (5 bases). Trimming took off 6 bases at V and 0 bases at J, with 20 bases between the two ends. Germline V gene lookup returns CDR1 KGHSH and CDR2 LQKENI. This CDR3 comprises 17 residues. The CDR3 bases are TGTGCCAGCTCCCCCCCGGGGCGGGGATCAATGAACACTGAAGCTTTCTTT. This encodes CASSPPGRGSMNTEAFF.

The gene calls are TRBV7-9 and TRBJ2-4; 9 nucleotides agree with TRBD1. CDR3 length: 13 residues. The germline V gene has CDR1 SEHNR and CDR2 FQNEAQ (reference sequence). The junction had 2 bases not matched to a gene; V was cut back by 5 bases and J by 6 bases. This CDR3 is CASSLGQGNIQYF. CDR3 nucleotide sequence: TGTGCCAGCAGCCTGGGACAGGGAAACATTCAGTACTTC. The variable domain in full, completed from reference TRBV7-9 and TRBJ2-4, reads DTGVSQNPRHKITKRGQNVTFRCDPISEHNRLYWYRQTLGQGPEFLTYFQNEAQLEKSRLLSDRFSAERPKGSFSTLEIQRTEQGDSAMYLCASSLGQGNIQYFGAGTRLSVL.

This clone is a singleton in its sample. V gene TRBV28 combines with J gene TRBJ2-7, with D perhaps matching TRBD1 (5 bases). Trimming took off 11 bases at V and 4 bases at J, with 15 bases between the two ends. Per the germline V gene, CDR1 is MDHEN and CDR2 is SYDVKM. CDR3 length: 12 residues. The DNA of the CDR3 is TGTGCCGTTACAGGCGTTGGGTACGAGCAGTACTTC. Its protein product is CAVTGVGYEQYF.

CDR3 nucleotide sequence: TGTGCCAGTAGTATACAGGGGTATTATTCTGGCTACACCTTC. Its translation is CASSIQGYYSGYTF. The rearrangement uses TRBV19 and TRBJ1-2; D possibly corresponds to TRBD1 (6 bases). V was pared by 2 bases and J by 7 bases, with 14 bases between. Germline CDR1 is LNHDA and CDR2 is SQIVND (reference sequence). The CDR3 has 14 amino acids.

The chain uses TRBV3-1 (or the pseudogene TRBV3-2) and TRBJ2-7; 14 bases agree with TRBD2. Germline lookup yields CDR1 LGHDT and CDR2 YNNKEL (reference sequence). The CDR3 sequence is 20 residues long. The ends lost 0 bases at V and 4 bases at J; junction bases unmatched: 14. In DNA form, the CDR3 reads TGTGCCAGCAGCCAAGACCCTCGGACTAGCGGGAGGTTTGGTATATACGAGCAGTACTTC. Translated: CASSQDPRTSGRFGIYEQYF.

The V call is TRBV19, the J call TRBJ1-5; TRBD1 might be the D (5 bases). Germline CDR1 and CDR2: LNHDA and SQIVND (reference sequence). This CDR3 comprises 17 residues. V lost 0 bases and J 2 bases, leaving 14 bases between the germline ends. As DNA, the CDR3 is TGTGCCAGTAGTATAGAGCGGCAGGGAGGGGGCAATCAGCCCCAGCATTTT. Translated, it gives CASSIERQGGGNQPQHF.

This clone was seen once. The rearrangement joins TRBV4-2 to TRBJ2-7, with 7 positions matching TRBD1. Per germline, CDR1 LGHNA and CDR2 YNFKEQ. V lost 0 bases, J lost 2 bases, and 10 bases stayed unmatched. This CDR3 contains 17 residues. DNA for the CDR3: TGTGCCAGCAGCCAAGAAATAGGGACAGTAACTCCCTACGAGCAGTACTTC. Encoded protein: CASSQEIGTVTPYEQYF.

This chain joins TRBV5-8 and TRBJ2-5; 9 bases line up with TRBD1. Germline loops: CDR1 SGHTS, CDR2 YDEGEE. Trimming at V came to 4 bases and at J to 2 bases, leaving 6 bases not matched to a gene. There are 15 residues in the CDR3. The CDR3 region is CASSRGQGTQETQYF. DNA for the CDR3: TGTGCCAGCAGCCGGGGACAGGGCACACAAGAGACCCAGTACTTC.

The gene calls are TRBV3-1 (or the pseudogene TRBV3-2) and TRBJ2-7; 7 nucleotides match TRBD1. In germline, CDR1 is LGHDT, CDR2 YNNKEL (reference sequence). V lost 2 bases and J lost 0; bases outside the gene matches: 4. The CDR3 has 15 amino acids. CDR3 in amino acids: CASSQRQGPSYEQYF. The CDR3 DNA sequence: TGTGCCAGCAGCCAAAGACAGGGACCCTCCTACGAGCAGTACTTC.

This chain connects TRBV6-5 to TRBJ2-7; 9 bases are a match to TRBD1. The CDR3 contains 15 residues. Germline lookup yields CDR1 MNHEY and CDR2 SVGAGI. V was clipped by 10 bases and J by 2 bases; unmatched bases: 12. In DNA form, the CDR3 reads TGTGCCACCAACCACGGGACAGGGATTCCCTACGAGCAGTACTTC. It encodes CATNHGTGIPYEQYF.

The chain joins TRBV13 to TRBJ1-2; 11 nucleotides agree with TRBD1. Germline V lookup: CDR1 PRHDT, CDR2 FYEKMQ (reference sequence). V was clipped by 4 bases and J by 4 bases; unmatched bases: 8. CDR3 length: 16 residues. DNA for the CDR3: TGTGCCAGCAGCTCATACCGGACAGGGGGCACCTATGGCTACACCTTC. It yields the protein CASSSYRTGGTYGYTF.

The chain is built from TRBV5-6 and TRBJ2-1; D is ambiguous. The germline gives CDR1 SGHDT, CDR2 YYEEEE. The CDR3 runs 12 residues. V lost 4 bases, J lost 10 bases, and 12 bases lay in between. CDR3: CASSRGDGEQFF. DNA for the CDR3: TGTGCCAGCAGCCGCGGCGACGGGGAGCAGTTCTTC.

This clone was seen more than once but under ten times. The chain recombines TRBV3-1 (or the pseudogene TRBV3-2) with TRBJ1-2; D may be TRBD1 (5 bases). This CDR3 is 15 amino acids long. The V and J ends lost 1 base and 3 bases respectively, with 12 bases between them. Germline V gene sequence: CDR1 LGHDT, CDR2 YNNKEL (reference sequence). The CDR3 region is CASSQGQTPHYGYTF. In nucleotides, the CDR3 is TGTGCCAGCAGCCAAGGACAGACTCCCCACTATGGCTACACCTTC.

V and J are TRBV24-1 and TRBJ1-3; 8 positions agree with TRBD1. Germline V gene data show CDR1 as KGHDR and CDR2 as SFDVKD. The V segment lost 4 bases and the J segment 8 bases; nucleotides outside the gene matches: 9. The CDR3 is 15 amino acids. The CDR3 sequence: CATSEAGTGGDTIYF. The CDR3 DNA follows: TGTGCCACCAGTGAGGCCGGGACAGGAGGGGACACCATATATTTT.

The V gene is TRBV11-3, the J gene TRBJ1-1, with a possible D match to TRBD1 (5 bases). The CDR3 is made up of 13 amino acids. The V end lost 0 bases, the J end lost 5 bases, and 7 bases lay between the germline ends. Per the germline V gene, CDR1 is SGHNT and CDR2 is YENEEA. In nucleotides, the CDR3 is TGTGCCAGCAGCTTAGATGGGGGGACTGAAGCTTTCTTT. Its translation is CASSLDGGTEAFF.